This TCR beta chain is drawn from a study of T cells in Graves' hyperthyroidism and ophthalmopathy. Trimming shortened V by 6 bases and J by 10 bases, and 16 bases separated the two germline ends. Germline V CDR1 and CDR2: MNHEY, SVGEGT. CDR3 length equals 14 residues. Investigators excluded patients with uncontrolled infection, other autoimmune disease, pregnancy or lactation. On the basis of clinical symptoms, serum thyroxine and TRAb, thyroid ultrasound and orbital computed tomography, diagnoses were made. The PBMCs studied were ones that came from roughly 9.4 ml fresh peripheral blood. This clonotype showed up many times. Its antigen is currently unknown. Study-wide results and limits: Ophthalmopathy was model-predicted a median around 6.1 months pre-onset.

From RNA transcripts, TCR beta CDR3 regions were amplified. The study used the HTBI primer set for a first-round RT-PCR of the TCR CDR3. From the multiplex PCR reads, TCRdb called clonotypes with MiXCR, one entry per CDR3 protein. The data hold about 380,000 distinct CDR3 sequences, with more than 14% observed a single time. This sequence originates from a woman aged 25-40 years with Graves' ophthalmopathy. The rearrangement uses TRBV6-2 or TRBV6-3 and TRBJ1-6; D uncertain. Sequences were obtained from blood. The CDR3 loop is CASRRSAVYSPLHF. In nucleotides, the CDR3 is TGTGCCAGCAGACGATCGGCGGTTTACTCACCCCTCCACTTT.